The rows below give T cell receptor beta chains drawn from one sample of a study of shared clonotypes between healthy human individuals. The table came from immunoSEQ multiplex PCR; TCRdb's copy has only in-frame clones and leaves some out. The sample records fewer than 850,000 clones, 90% being singletons. Sequencing input: memory CD8+ T cells from PBMCs. The receptors come from a man aged 18 to 29 in good health. Some clones in this sample may be carry-over from other donors' samples. CDR3s include the opening cysteine and the closing phenylalanine or tryptophan. D genes are given only for firm matches. Clone size appears in some rows only: once, few, many, or a class for an expanded clone.

-	TRBV27	TRBJ1-2	TRBD1	CASSDAGGYGYTF	TGTGCCAGCAGTGACGCAGGGGGCTATGGCTACACCTTC
-	TRBV5-1	TRBJ2-2	TRBD2	CASSLAILVAAGNTGELFF	TGCGCCAGCAGCTTGGCCATCTTAGTCGCAGCGGGAAACACCGGGGAGCTGTTTTTT
once	TRBV7-2	TRBJ2-7	TRBD1	CASTPDRDRGYEQYF	TGTGCCAGCACCCCCGACAGGGACAGGGGCTACGAGCAGTACTTC
-	TRBV9	TRBJ1-3	-	CASSLSGAPGNTIYF	TGTGCCAGCAGCCTATCGGGGGCGCCTGGAAACACCATATATTTT
-	TRBV19	TRBJ2-1	TRBD2	CASSNRRTSGRATSYNEQFF	TGTGCCAGTAGTAACCGTCGGACTAGCGGGAGGGCAACCAGCTACAATGAGCAGTTCTTC
few	TRBV7-8	TRBJ1-1	TRBD1	CASSPGTEENTEAFF	TGTGCCAGCAGCCCAGGGACAGAGGAGAACACTGAAGCTTTCTTT
-	TRBV7-2	TRBJ2-2	TRBD2	CASSILAGVAGELFF	TGTGCCAGCAGCATCCTAGCGGGAGTGGCCGGGGAGCTGTTTTTT
few	TRBV4-1	TRBJ1-5	-	CASSLQGNQPQHF	TGCGCCAGCAGCCTGCAGGGAAATCAGCCCCAGCATTTT
-	TRBV9	TRBJ1-1	TRBD1	CASSALTGMNTEAFF	TGTGCCAGCAGCGCTCTGACAGGGATGAACACTGAAGCTTTCTTT
medium-sized	TRBV9	TRBJ2-2	TRBD2	CASSVEEGGLPGELFF	TGTGCCAGCAGCGTAGAGGAGGGAGGGCTTCCCGGGGAGCTGTTTTTT
-	TRBV27	TRBJ2-7	TRBD2	CASSPKAWGAGVPYEQYF	TGTGCCAGCAGTCCTAAGGCGTGGGGCGCGGGAGTCCCCTACGAGCAGTACTTC
-	TRBV29-1	TRBJ2-1	-	CSAYWRPNEQFF	TGCAGCGCCTACTGGAGGCCCAATGAGCAGTTCTTC
-	TRBV4-2	TRBJ2-7	-	CASSAGPISYEQYF	TGTGCCAGCAGCGCAGGACCAATATCCTACGAGCAGTACTTC
-	TRBV27	TRBJ2-7	TRBD1	CASSSGQGGLDEQYF	TGTGCCAGCAGTTCCGGACAGGGCGGTCTCGACGAGCAGTACTTC
-	TRBV28	TRBJ1-2	-	CASSFLRGQGYTF	TGTGCCAGCAGTTTTTTGCGTGGGCAAGGCTACACCTTC
-	TRBV27	TRBJ1-2	-	CASSLSGGLLYGYTF	TGTGCCAGCAGTTTATCGGGGGGTCTTCTCTATGGCTACACCTTC
-	TRBV13	TRBJ2-7	TRBD2	CASSWGLAGDKPYEQYF	TGTGCCAGCAGCTGGGGACTAGCGGGAGACAAACCCTACGAGCAGTACTTC
-	TRBV11-3	TRBJ2-7	TRBD1	CASSPRGGQGRHEQYF	TGTGCCAGCAGCCCCCGAGGCGGACAGGGGAGACACGAGCAGTACTTC
-	TRBV5-6	TRBJ2-7	-	CASSLSSIYEQYF	TGTGCCAGCAGCTTGTCTTCGATCTACGAGCAGTACTTC
-	TRBV11-2	TRBJ1-1	-	CASRGLGTEAFF	TGTGCCAGCAGGGGCCTTGGGACTGAAGCTTTCTTT
-	TRBV6-1	TRBJ1-5	TRBD1	CASSADRGFAPQHF	TGTGCCAGCAGTGCAGACAGGGGGTTTGCGCCCCAGCATTTT
-	TRBV28	TRBJ1-3	-	CASKVTSSGNTIYF	TGTGCCAGCAAGGTGACCAGCTCTGGAAACACCATATATTTT
-	TRBV28	TRBJ1-3	TRBD1	CASSLSDRAGNTIYF	TGTGCCAGCAGTTTGTCGGACAGGGCTGGAAACACCATATATTTT
hyperexpanded	TRBV27	TRBJ2-5	TRBD1	CASSSIYLRQGSHQETQYF	TGTGCCAGCAGTTCCATATACCTCCGACAGGGTAGTCACCAAGAGACCCAGTACTTC
-	TRBV4-3	TRBJ1-6	-	CASSPSLMTANSPLHF	TGCGCCAGCAGCCCCTCCTTGATGACAGCTAATTCACCCCTCCACTTT
-	TRBV5-1	TRBJ2-5	-	CASSTLGASAQETQYF	TGCGCCAGCTCGACCTTAGGGGCTAGCGCTCAAGAGACCCAGTACTTC
-	TRBV6-1	TRBJ2-4	-	CASPEEVAKNIQYF	TGTGCCAGCCCTGAGGAGGTAGCCAAAAACATTCAGTACTTC